A single sample gave rise to the 12 T cell receptor beta chains below, sequenced in a study of T cells in Graves' hyperthyroidism and ophthalmopathy. Using RNA transcripts as the source, TCR beta CDR3 regions were amplified. TCR CDR3 underwent first-round RT-PCR with the HTBI primer set. TCRdb fed the multiplex PCR reads into MiXCR, producing one record per CDR3 protein. The sample yields a few hundred thousand distinct CDR3 sequences, 14% seen once. The sample taken for sequencing was blood. The receptors come from a woman aged 25 to 39 with Graves' ophthalmopathy.

The table lists this clonotype with many counts. V is TRBV28 and J is TRBJ2-4, with a tentative D call TRBD2 (6 bases). V gave up 5 bases and J gave up 8 bases, with 22 bases separating them. Germline V lookup: CDR1 MDHEN, CDR2 SYDVKM. CDR3 length: 16 amino acids. CDR3 loop: CASSHGGYRIVDIQYF. In nucleotides, the CDR3 is TGTGCCAGCAGTCATGGGGGGTATAGGATCGTGGACATTCAGTACTTC.

This clonotype was picked up a small number of times. The chain carries TRBV2 and TRBJ1-5, with unresolved D. CDR1 and CDR2 from the germline V gene are SNHLY and FYNNEI. Trimming removed 2 bases from V and 12 bases from J, with 11 bases in between. CDR3 length: 12 residues. The CDR3 loop is CASSEIRENQHF. The CDR3 coding sequence is TGTGCCAGCAGTGAAATTAGGGAAAACCAGCATTTT.

This clonotype was counted a few times. The chain has TRBV13 and TRBJ1-5; D possibly corresponds to TRBD1 (6 bases). Germline-derived CDR1 and CDR2 are PRHDT and FYEKMQ (reference sequence). The CDR3 has 12 amino acids. Trimming removed 4 bases from V and 7 bases from J, with 8 bases in between. The CDR3 region has the DNA TGTGCCAGCAGCTCCAGGGGCCAGCCCCAGCATTTT. This encodes CASSSRGQPQHF. Drawing the rest from reference TRBV13 and TRBJ1-5, the complete variable domain is AAGVIQSPRHLIKEKRETATLKCYPIPRHDTVYWYQQGPGQDPQFLISFYEKMQSDKGSIPDRFSAQQFSDYHSELNMSSLELGDSALYFCASSSRGQPQHFGDGTRLSIL.

On this clonotype itself: A much larger clonotype is one base distant, so this may be a read error. The rearrangement joins TRBV29-1 to TRBJ2-5; 12 bases align to TRBD2. V trimming: 3 bases; J trimming: 5 bases; junction bases outside the gene matches: 10. CDR3 size: 16 residues. Germline CDR1 and CDR2: SQVTM and ANQGSEA. The CDR3 nucleotides read TGCAGCGTTGATTTTCTAGCGGGGGGGCCCCGGGAGACCCAGTACTTC. This gives the protein CSVDFLAGGPRETQYF.

This clonotype was counted at least ten times. V is TRBV30 and J is TRBJ1-5; 8 bases align to TRBD1. With V trimmed by 0 bases and J by 5 bases, 6 bases remained unmatched. The CDR3 runs to 15 residues. Germline-derived CDR1 and CDR2 are GTSNPN and SVGIG (reference sequence). CDR3 region: CAWSVTTGVDQPQHF. For the CDR3, the DNA is TGTGCCTGGAGTGTAACGACAGGGGTCGATCAGCCCCAGCATTTT.

This clonotype was counted a few times. The chain carries TRBV15 and TRBJ2-7; D assignment may be TRBD1 or TRBD2 (5 bases each). The germline V and J ends were trimmed by 0 bases and 3 bases, with 12 bases remaining between them. The CDR3 loop spans 15 amino acids. CDR1 and CDR2 (germline): LNHNV, YYDKDF (reference sequence). The CDR3 bases are TGTGCCACCAGCAGAGAGGGACCACCTAACTACGAGCAGTACTTC. It codes for CATSREGPPNYEQYF.

This clonotype has only one observation. The genes are TRBV19 and TRBJ2-5; D remains unclear. The V end lost 6 bases, the J end lost 5 bases, and 16 bases lay between the germline ends. This CDR3 has 14 amino acids. From germline, CDR1 is LNHDA and CDR2 SQIVND (reference sequence). The CDR3 DNA follows: TGTGCCAGTAGCCTCCGTGGCATCCCTGAGACCCAGTACTTC. Its translation is CASSLRGIPETQYF. The full variable domain, completed using reference TRBV19 and TRBJ2-5, is DGGITQSPKYLFRKEGQNVTLSCEQNLNHDAMYWYRQDPGQGLRLIYYSQIVNDFQKGDIAEGYSVSREKKESFPLTVTSAQKNPTAFYLCASSLRGIPETQYFGPGTRLLVL.

This chain connects TRBV7-3 to TRBJ2-6; TRBD1 is a possible D gene (6 bases). V lost 5 bases and J lost 4, with 12 bases in between. Germline V gene data show CDR1 as SGHTA and CDR2 as FQGTGA. CDR3 length equals 15 residues. As DNA, the CDR3 is TGTGCCAGCAGCACCACAGGGACCGGGGCCAACGTCCTGACTTTC. Protein sequence: CASSTTGTGANVLTF.

This clonotype was seen repeatedly, ten times or more. The DNA for the CDR3 is TGTGCCAGCAGCTTATTGGCTAGCGGGGGGATTACTCTGGATACGCAGTATTTT. Its protein is CASSLLASGGITLDTQYF. The chain has TRBV11-2 and TRBJ2-3, with 11 bases that match TRBD2. CDR3 length: 18 residues. After removal of 2 bases from V and 6 bases from J, the junction contained 13 bases not matched to a gene. Germline V gives CDR1 SGHAT, CDR2 FQNNGV. Looking up the rest from reference TRBV11-2 and TRBJ2-3 gives the full variable domain: EAGVAQSPRYKIIEKRQSVAFWCNPISGHATLYWYQQILGQGPKLLIQFQNNGVVDDSQLPKDRFSAERLKGVDSTLKIQPAKLEDSAVYLCASSLLASGGITLDTQYFGPGTRLTVL.

A few counts support this clonotype. The chain joins TRBV6-1 to TRBJ1-2; 9 nucleotides align to TRBD1. From germline, CDR1 is MNHNS and CDR2 SASEGT. V lost 6 bases and J lost 7; bases outside the gene matches: 9. This CDR3 spans 14 amino acids. The CDR3: CASSLIQGALGYTF. CDR3 DNA: TGTGCCAGCAGCCTGATACAGGGGGCGCTTGGCTACACCTTC.

The sample holds many counts of this clonotype. The chain is built from TRBV7-9 and TRBJ1-1; D may be TRBD1 (6 bases). The CDR3 is 14 amino acids. Per germline, CDR1 SEHNR and CDR2 FQNEAQ (reference sequence). The V and J ends lost 5 bases and 3 bases respectively, with 13 bases between them. For the CDR3, the DNA is TGTGCCAGCAGCCCCCAGGGGAGATACACTGAAGCTTTCTTT. Protein sequence: CASSPQGRYTEAFF.

This clonotype was counted at least ten times. This chain connects TRBV20-1 to TRBJ1-1; D is undetermined. The CDR3 is 11 amino acids. Trimming cost V 1 base and J 7 bases, with 7 bases left between them. Germline V lookup: CDR1 DFQATT, CDR2 SNEGSKA (reference sequence). CDR3 bases: TGCAGTGCTAGAGGTCGGGGTGAAGCTTTCTTT. Translating it yields CSARGRGEAFF.